A single sample is the source of the 7 T cell receptor beta chains below, sequenced in a study of T cell changes during pregnancy in multiple sclerosis. The method was immunoSEQ multiplex PCR; TCRdb's version includes in-frame clones alone and lacks a portion of them. The data show more than 70,000 clones, 92% seen once. The source material was peripheral blood, sampled before pregnancy. The receptor source for this set is a female donor with multiple sclerosis, enrolled in a pregnancy study.

The J gene is TRBJ1-2, the V gene TRBV30; maybe TRBD1 (5 bases). This CDR3 has 13 residues. Germline V gene sequence: CDR1 GTSNPN, CDR2 SVGIG (reference sequence). V was pared by 7 bases and J by 4 bases, with 16 bases between. As DNA, the CDR3 is TGTGCCTCCTCTGTAGGGGATTTCTATGGCTACACCTTC. Protein product: CASSVGDFYGYTF.

This rearrangement joins TRBV27 to TRBJ2-5; D uncertain. Deletions cut 0 bases from V and 9 bases from J, with 11 bases between. CDR1 is MNHEY and CDR2 is SMNVEV in the germline V gene (reference sequence). This CDR3 region has 13 residues. Here the CDR3 DNA reads TGTGCCAGCAGTTTATCCTGGCGGTCGGCCCAGTACTTC. This codes for CASSLSWRSAQYF.

The rearrangement links TRBV29-1 to TRBJ2-5; a possible D gene is TRBD2 (6 bases). Trimming removed 6 bases at V and 2 bases at J, with 10 bases between. The CDR3 consists of 12 residues. Germline V gene sequence: CDR1 SQVTM, CDR2 ANQGSEA. The CDR3, as DNA: TGCAGCGTGCGGGACTCTCAAGAGACCCAGTACTTC. This translates into CSVRDSQETQYF.

The chain is built from TRBV6-6 and TRBJ1-1; 7 bases match TRBD1. CDR1 and CDR2 from the germline V gene are MNHNY and SVGAGI (reference sequence). V shed 5 bases, J shed 1 base, and the junction held 1 base outside the gene matches. CDR3 length: 13 amino acids. The DNA for the CDR3 is TGTGCCAGCAGTGGGACAGAGAACACTGAAGCTTTCTTT. This encodes CASSGTENTEAFF.

This chain uses TRBV10-3 with TRBJ2-3, with 8 bases matching TRBD1. This CDR3 has 14 amino acids. Germline V CDR1 and CDR2: ENHRY, SYGVKD. V lost 9 bases and J lost 0; bases outside the gene matches: 5. The DNA for the CDR3 is TGTGCCATGACAGGGGAGGAGAGCACAGATACGCAGTATTTT. Translated, it gives CAMTGEESTDTQYF.

V usage is TRBV9 and J usage is TRBJ2-6; 15 bases match TRBD2. Trimming took 6 bases from V and 3 from J; bases not matched to a gene: 4. The CDR3 runs 17 residues. Germline CDR1 and CDR2: SGDLS and YYNGEE. The CDR3 DNA sequence: TGTGCCAGCACCCGGACTAGCGGGAGGGGTGGGGCCAACGTCCTGACTTTC. Its translation is CASTRTSGRGGANVLTF.

The genes are TRBV5-4 and TRBJ2-2, with TRBD1 matching 9 bases. Trimming took 3 bases from V and 5 from J; bases not matched to a gene: 8. The germline V gene has CDR1 SGHNT and CDR2 YYREEE (reference sequence). The CDR3 spans 16 residues. The CDR3 DNA reads as TGTGCCAGCAGCTCCCCTAACAGGGGGCGGACCGGGGAGCTGTTTTTT. It encodes CASSSPNRGRTGELFF.